This T cell receptor beta chain was recorded in a study of blood T cell repertoires in COVID-19 (dated by TCRdb to about 2020). Background for the entire study: Samples from collaborators originated in the United States, Italy and Spain and spanned both the acute and convalescent phases of COVID-19. The prospective study material was composed of cDNA or gDNA derived from T cells, B-cell-depleted T cells, or PBMCs. Subjects who had been exposed to COVID-19, were actively infected with it, or had recovered from it provided the deeply sampled blood TCRbeta repertoires that made up the dataset. The repertoires were released in a freely available public database meant as a resource for research on the immune response to SARS-CoV-2. Samples were obtained from the ongoing ImmuneRACE study (first 160 participants) and from about 1,300 subjects provided by 6 global collaborators. A de-identified subject ID, COVID-19 status, age in years and sex were almost always included in the sample metadata. Where HLA class I and class II types were available, the types were taken from metadata supplied by the sample provider, not from assay-based typing. The research as a whole found: The amount of clinical and demographic metadata varied by source and participant and was provided uncurated.

In the prospective study, participants were roughly 18 to 100 years old, resided in about two dozen geographic areas of the United States, and were enrolled through a virtual design. Cohort assignment in the prospective study relied on participant-reported clinical history from a screening survey and a study questionnaire. For ImmuneRACE Cohort 3, a participant was defined as recovered based on two consecutive negative NP/OP PCR tests, clearance by a healthcare professional, or resolution of symptoms. In the prospective study, whole blood, serum and a nasopharyngeal or oropharyngeal swab were collected from each participant by mobile phlebotomists. Participants in the prospective study had the option to provide additional blood draws and questionnaires over a roughly 2-month period. Prospective study blood samples were shipped either frozen or at room temperature before DNA extraction. On this clone itself: Its antigen is still unknown. Base-call qualities are not available, and no considerably larger clone is one nucleotide away.

Inclusive of the bounding cysteine and phenylalanine, the CDR3 is 14 residues long. CDR3 DNA is the only sequence kept; it has 42 bases, read in frame from the first base. CDR1 MDHEN and CDR2 SYDVKM are derived from the germline V gene. Deletion took 7 bases off V and 0 bases off J, with a span of 10 bases between the germline ends. TCRbeta CDR3 regions were amplified from genomic DNA using the immunoSEQ Assay, a bias-controlled multiplex PCR. The study's processing was this. Nucleated cell counts per sample were estimated from amplification of reference gene primers within the assay. Sequence reads were collapsed and filtered to measure the absolute abundance of every unique TCRbeta CDR3 rearrangement. For each sample, productive Simpson clonality was calculated by taking the square root of Simpson's diversity index across productive rearrangements. What TCRdb holds here is the immuneACCESS table cut down to in-frame rearrangements. Part of the clones is not present; checked against another copy, under half of the missing clones reflect an unresolved V gene, and the others are unexplained. V, J and clone size reflect that table, while D and trimming were determined from the DNA. This sample lists about 280,000 clones; roughly 85% were detected once. The ten largest clones represent about 6% of the sample.

The sample taken for sequencing was PBMCs or T cells enriched from blood (not recorded which). This chain joins TRBV28 to TRBJ2-1, with no confidently assigned D gene. The receptor's source is a woman aged 40-49 years who had recovered from COVID-19. The encoded CDR3 is CASKLESSYNEQFF. At the DNA level, the sequence is TGTGCCAGCAAACTTGAGTCCTCCTACAATGAGCAGTTCTTC.